Given below is one T cell receptor (beta chain) in context. V lost 0 bases, J lost 5 bases, and 8 bases lay in between. The germline V gene has CDR1 SGHDT and CDR2 YYEEEE. This CDR3 region has 13 residues. TCRdb redid the calling of the 5' RACE reads with MiXCR, one entry per CDR3 protein. The repertoire holds 250,000 to 350,000 distinct CDR3 sequences, with roughly 15% as singletons. This entry belongs to a study of T-cell memory formation after mild COVID-19. The J gene is TRBJ1-2, the V gene TRBV5-6, with D hard to call. Sequenced material: PBMCs or a T cell subset sorted from them (not recorded which). The sequence derives from a young man who had mild COVID-19 (a few samples of this study predate the infection). Cell type and time point are not known. The CDR3 loop reads CASSLVREYGYTF. The CDR3 DNA follows: TGTGCCAGCAGCTTGGTCCGGGAGTATGGCTACACCTTC.